What follows is one TCR beta chain and its context. There is no known antigen for this receptor. Per-nucleotide qualities are absent, and no much larger clonotype sits a single base away. Participants in the prospective study were enrolled through a virtual design, were aged about 18 to 90 years, and lived in fewer than 30 United States geographic areas. In the prospective study, cohorts were assigned on the basis of participant-reported clinical history obtained from a screening survey and a study questionnaire. Each participant in the prospective study had whole blood, serum and a nasopharyngeal or oropharyngeal swab collected by mobile phlebotomists. Over a 2-month period, participants in the prospective study had the option of providing additional blood draws and questionnaires. Prospective study blood samples were shipped either frozen or at room temperature before DNA extraction. This sample stems from a study of blood T cell repertoires in COVID-19 (TCRdb year 2020). Notes on the research overall: Samples covering the acute and convalescent phases of COVID-19 were provided by collaborators in the United States, Italy and Spain. The material from the prospective study consisted of cDNA or gDNA derived from T cells, B-cell-depleted T cells, or PBMCs. Deeply sampled blood TCRbeta repertoires from subjects exposed to, actively infected with, or recovered from COVID-19 were included in the dataset. A freely available public database, intended as a resource for researchers studying the immune response to SARS-CoV-2, is where the repertoires were released. Samples were obtained from the ongoing ImmuneRACE study (first 160 participants) and from 1,000 to 1,500 subjects provided by 6 global collaborators. Sample metadata almost always included a de-identified subject ID, COVID-19 status, age in years and sex. Where HLA class I and class II types were available, the types were taken from metadata supplied by the sample provider, not from assay-based typing. Broad study findings and their caveats: Clinical and demographic metadata were provided uncurated, with the amount varying by source and participant.

V loses 2 bases at its end and J loses 7 bases; junction bases beyond the gene matches: 8. Reading from cysteine to phenylalanine, the CDR3 counts 15 amino acids. Of the read, only the CDR3 DNA is kept; its 45 bases are in frame from base 1. CDR1 is given as MDHEN and CDR2 as SYDVKM, both from the germline V gene. TCRbeta CDR3 regions were amplified from genomic DNA by means of the immunoSEQ Assay, a bias-controlled multiplex PCR. The original pipeline was this. The number of nucleated cells in each sample was estimated by amplification of reference gene primers within the assay. To quantify the absolute abundance of each unique TCRbeta CDR3 rearrangement, sequence reads were collapsed and filtered. For each sample, productive Simpson clonality was calculated as the square root of Simpson's diversity index across productive rearrangements. TCRdb stores this immuneACCESS table with in-frame sequences only. Part of the clones is absent; in the studies checked, under half of the shortfall reflects unresolved V genes, and no reason is known for the rest. That table supplies the V and J calls and clone size; D and trimming were determined from the DNA. The sample contains roughly 200,000 clones, roughly 82% of them found a single time. The ten largest clones take up less than 5.5% of the sample.

Input material: PBMCs or T cells enriched from blood (not recorded which). The chain is made from TRBV28 and TRBJ1-2, and 9 junctional nucleotides match TRBD1. This sequence was found in an older woman with acute COVID-19. The nucleotide sequence is TGTGCCAGCAGTTTAGAACAGGGGGCTAGGGGTGGCTACACCTTC. The encoded protein is CASSLEQGARGGYTF.